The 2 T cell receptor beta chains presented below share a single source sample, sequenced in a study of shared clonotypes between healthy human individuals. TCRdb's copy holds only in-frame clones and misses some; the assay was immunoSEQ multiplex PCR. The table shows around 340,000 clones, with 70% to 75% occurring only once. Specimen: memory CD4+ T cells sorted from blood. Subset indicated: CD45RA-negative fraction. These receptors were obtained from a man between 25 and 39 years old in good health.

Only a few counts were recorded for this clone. The CDR3: CATSVGIAPQHF. In nucleotides, the CDR3 is TGTGCCACGTCAGTGGGGATCGCGCCCCAGCATTTT. J is TRBJ1-5 and V is TRBV19; D gene ambiguous. Germline V gives CDR1 LNHDA, CDR2 SQIVND (reference sequence). The CDR3 runs 12 residues. The ends were cut back, 10 bases at V and 9 bases at J, with 16 bases in the middle.

CDR3 amino acids: CASSKPRLAEETQYF. CDR3 DNA: TGTGCCAGCAGCAAACCCCGACTAGCGGAAGAGACCCAGTACTTC. The chain employs TRBV21-1 and TRBJ2-5; TRBD2 is taken as the D call from the table, unchecked against the DNA. TRBV21-1 is annotated as a pseudogene. The CDR3 has 15 amino acids.